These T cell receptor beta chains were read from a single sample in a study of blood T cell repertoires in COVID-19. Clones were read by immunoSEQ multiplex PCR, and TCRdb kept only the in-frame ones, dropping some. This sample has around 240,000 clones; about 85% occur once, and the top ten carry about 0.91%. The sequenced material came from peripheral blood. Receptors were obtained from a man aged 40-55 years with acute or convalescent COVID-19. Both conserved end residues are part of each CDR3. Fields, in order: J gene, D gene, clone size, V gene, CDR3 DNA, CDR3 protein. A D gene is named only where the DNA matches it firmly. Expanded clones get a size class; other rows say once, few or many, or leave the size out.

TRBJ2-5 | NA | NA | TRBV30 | TGTGCCTGGAGTGTTCAGCGGGAGACCCAGTACTTC | CAWSVQRETQYF
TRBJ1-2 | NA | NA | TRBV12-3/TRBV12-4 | TGTGCCAGCAGTTTAGAGTACACCTATGGCTACACCTTC | CASSLEYTYGYTF
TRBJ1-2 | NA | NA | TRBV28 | TGTGCCAGCAGTTTATTGAGTCGAGGTCAGGGAACGGACTATGGCTACACCTTC | CASSLLSRGQGTDYGYTF
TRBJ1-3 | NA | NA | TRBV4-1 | TGCGCCAGCAGCCAAGCTTGGGTTGTCGGGACTGATATGGTTGGAAACACCATATATTTT | CASSQAWVVGTDMVGNTIYF
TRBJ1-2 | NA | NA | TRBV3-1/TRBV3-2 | TGTGCCAGCAGCCAAGTTGACAGGAACAAATACACCTTC | CASSQVDRNKYTF
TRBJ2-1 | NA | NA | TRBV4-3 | TGCGCCAGCAGCCATCTAGCCCATGAGCAGTTCTTC | CASSHLAHEQFF
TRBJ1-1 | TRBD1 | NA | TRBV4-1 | TGCGCCAGCAGTCCGGGACAGGGGCCCTTGAACACTGAAGCTTTCTTT | CASSPGQGPLNTEAFF
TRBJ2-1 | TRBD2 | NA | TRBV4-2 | TGTGCCAGCAGCCGCCCGGGACTAGCGGGGGGGTATGAGCAGTTCTTC | CASSRPGLAGGYEQFF
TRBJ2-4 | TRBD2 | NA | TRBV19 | TGTGCCAGTAGTATATTTGGCGGGGGATCCGGAAACATTCAGTACTTC | CASSIFGGGSGNIQYF
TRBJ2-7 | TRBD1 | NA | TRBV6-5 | TGTGCCAGCACCCCCCCCCGGGACAGGGGCTACGAGCAGTACTTC | CASTPPRDRGYEQYF
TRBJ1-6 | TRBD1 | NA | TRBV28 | TGTGCCAGCAGTCTCTCAGGGGGATCCTATAATTCACCCCTCCACTTT | CASSLSGGSYNSPLHF
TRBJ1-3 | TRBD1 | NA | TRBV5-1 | TGCGCCAGCAGCTTACGAGGGGGCGCGGACACCATATATTTT | CASSLRGGADTIYF
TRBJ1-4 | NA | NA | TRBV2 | TGTGCCAGCAGTGAATCTCGCGGCCTTAATGAAAAACTGTTTTTT | CASSESRGLNEKLFF
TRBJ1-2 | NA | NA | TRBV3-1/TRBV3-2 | TGTGCCAGCAGCCCTTCCGGGACTGGATATGGCTACACCTTC | CASSPSGTGYGYTF
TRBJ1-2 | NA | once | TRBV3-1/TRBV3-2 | TGTGCCAGCAGCCAAGATTACGGAGGGGCGGGAGGCTACACCTTC | CASSQDYGGAGGYTF
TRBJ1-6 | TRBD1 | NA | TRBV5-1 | TGCGCCAGCAGCTACCAGGGGGCAGATTCACCCCTCCACTTT | CASSYQGADSPLHF
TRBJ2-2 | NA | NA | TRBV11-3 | TGTGCCAGCAGCTTAGACGGAGGCGGGGAGCTGTTTTTT | CASSLDGGGELFF
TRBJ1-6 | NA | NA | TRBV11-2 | TGTGCCAGCAGCTTCCTGGGGCTGGGGAATTCACCCCTCCACTTT | CASSFLGLGNSPLHF
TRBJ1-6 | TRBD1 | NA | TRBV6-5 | TGTGCCAGCAGTTACCAGGGACAGGGCACTTCACCCCTCCACTTT | CASSYQGQGTSPLHF
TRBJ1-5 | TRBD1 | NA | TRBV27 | TGTGCCAGCAGTTACAGGGGTAGCAATCAGCCCCAGCATTTT | CASSYRGSNQPQHF
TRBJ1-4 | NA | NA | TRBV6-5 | TGTGCCAGCAGGCCCGGCGGACAGAATGAAAAACTGTTTTTT | CASRPGGQNEKLFF
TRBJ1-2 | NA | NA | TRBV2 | TGTGCCAGCAGTGAAGCGCGCGGTGGGGGGGGCTATGGCTACACCTTC | CASSEARGGGGYGYTF
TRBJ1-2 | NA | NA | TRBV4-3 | TGCGCCAGCAGCCAAGATAAACAGGGCTATGGCTACACCTTC | CASSQDKQGYGYTF
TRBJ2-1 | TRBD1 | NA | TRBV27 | TGTGCCAGCAGTTTGGGACAGTGGGATGTGGATGAGCAGTTCTTC | CASSLGQWDVDEQFF
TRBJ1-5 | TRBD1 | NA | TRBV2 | TGTGCCAGCCGGACAGGGTTTGGCAATCAGCCCCAGCATTTT | CASRTGFGNQPQHF
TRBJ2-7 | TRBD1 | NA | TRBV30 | TGTGCCTGGAGTGGAGAAGCCTTGGGACAGAATCACGAGCAGTACTTC | CAWSGEALGQNHEQYF
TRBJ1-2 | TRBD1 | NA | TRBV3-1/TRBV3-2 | TGTGCCAGCAGCCAAGTTGCAGGGGGCAACATTGGCTACACCTTC | CASSQVAGGNIGYTF
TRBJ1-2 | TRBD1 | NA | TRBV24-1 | TGTGCCACCAGTGATGCCGGACAGGGACACTATGGCTACACCTTC | CATSDAGQGHYGYTF
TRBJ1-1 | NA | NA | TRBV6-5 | TGTGCCAGCAAAACAGTGACTGAAGCTTTCTTT | CASKTVTEAFF
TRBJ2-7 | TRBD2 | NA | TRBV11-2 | TGTGCCAGCAGCTTATTAACAGCGGGACGTATGACAATCTACGAGCAGTACTTC | CASSLLTAGRMTIYEQYF
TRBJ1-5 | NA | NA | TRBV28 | TGTGCCAGCAGTCCAAGGGGTGATCAGCCCCAGCATTTT | CASSPRGDQPQHF
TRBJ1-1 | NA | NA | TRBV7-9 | TGTGCCAGCAGCGACTCGACGGCCGCTGAAGCTTTCTTT | CASSDSTAAEAFF
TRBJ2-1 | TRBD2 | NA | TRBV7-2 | TGTGCCAGCAGCTGGGATGCACTAGCGGGGCGGAATGAGCAGTTCTTC | CASSWDALAGRNEQFF
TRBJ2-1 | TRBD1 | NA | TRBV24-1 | TGTGCCACCAGTGATCCGGGACAGGGGGCGGCTGAGCAGTTCTTC | CATSDPGQGAAEQFF
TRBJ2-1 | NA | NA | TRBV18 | TGTGCCAGCTCACCACCATCGGTTTTCGAGCAGTTCTTC | CASSPPSVFEQFF
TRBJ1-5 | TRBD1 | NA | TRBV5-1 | TGCGCCAGCAGCTACCGGGACAGGCTTAGCCAGCCCCAGCATTTT | CASSYRDRLSQPQHF
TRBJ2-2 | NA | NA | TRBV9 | TGTGCCAGCAGCGTAGGAGGAACGCCAGCCGGGGAGCTGTTTTTT | CASSVGGTPAGELFF
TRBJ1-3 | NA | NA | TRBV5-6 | TGTGCCAGCAGCTTGAAATCGGTAACTTTTGGAAACACCATATATTTT | CASSLKSVTFGNTIYF
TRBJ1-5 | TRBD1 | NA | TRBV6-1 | TGTGCCAGCAGTGCCTGGAAGACAGGGAAACTCAATCAGCCCCAGCATTTT | CASSAWKTGKLNQPQHF
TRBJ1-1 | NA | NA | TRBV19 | TGTGCCACTAAGAACACTGAAGCTTTCTTT | CATKNTEAFF
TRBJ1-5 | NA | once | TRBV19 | TGTGCCAGTAGTGCTTGGACAGATAATCAGCCCCAGCATTTT | CASSAWTDNQPQHF
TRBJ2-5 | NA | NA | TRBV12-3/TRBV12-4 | TGTGCCAGCAGTTTCTGGCGGGAGACCCAGTACTTC | CASSFWRETQYF
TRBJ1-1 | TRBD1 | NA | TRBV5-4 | TGTGCCAGCAGCTTCGTGGGACAGCGTGAAGCTTTCTTT | CASSFVGQREAFF
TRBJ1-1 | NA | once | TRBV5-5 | TGTGCCAGCAGCTCTCGACAGCGTGAAGCTTTCTTT | CASSSRQREAFF
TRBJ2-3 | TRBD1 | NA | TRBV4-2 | TGTGCCAGCAGCCTAGGGACAGGCCTTCAACAAGATACGCAGTATTTT | CASSLGTGLQQDTQYF
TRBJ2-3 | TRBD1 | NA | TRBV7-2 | TGTGCCAGCAGCTTAGGACAGGGAACAGATACGCAGTATTTT | CASSLGQGTDTQYF
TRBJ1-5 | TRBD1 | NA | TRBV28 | TGTGCCAGCAGCCGGGGGACAGGGGGATGGAGCAATCAGCCCCAGCATTTT | CASSRGTGGWSNQPQHF
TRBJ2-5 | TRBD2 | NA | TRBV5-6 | TGTGCCAGCAGCCTGGGACTAGCGGGGGGGTACTACCAAGAGACCCAGTACTTC | CASSLGLAGGYYQETQYF
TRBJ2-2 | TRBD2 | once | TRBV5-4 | TGTGCCAGCAGCGGACTAGCGGGGGGCGGGGAGCTGTTTTTT | CASSGLAGGGELFF
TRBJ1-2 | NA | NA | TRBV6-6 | TGTGCCAGCAGTTACTCGGGGGGGGCGCTGAACTATGGCTACACCTTC | CASSYSGGALNYGYTF
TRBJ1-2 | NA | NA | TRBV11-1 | TGTGCCAGCAGCTTAGGCGCAGGGCCCTATGGCTACACCTTC | CASSLGAGPYGYTF
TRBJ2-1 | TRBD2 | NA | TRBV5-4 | TGTGCCAGCAGCCACGAGCGGGGGCGCAACAATGAGCAGTTCTTC | CASSHERGRNNEQFF
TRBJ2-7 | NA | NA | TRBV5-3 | TGTGCCAGAAGCAAAGTCCAGAACGAGCAGTACTTC | CARSKVQNEQYF
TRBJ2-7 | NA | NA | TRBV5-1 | TGCGCCAGCTCCTACGTCGCGGGGGCTCCCCGGGAGCAGTACTTC | CASSYVAGAPREQYF
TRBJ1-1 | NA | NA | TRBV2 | TGTGCCAGCAGCCTCAGGGACTCGGGAGAAGCTTTCTTT | CASSLRDSGEAFF